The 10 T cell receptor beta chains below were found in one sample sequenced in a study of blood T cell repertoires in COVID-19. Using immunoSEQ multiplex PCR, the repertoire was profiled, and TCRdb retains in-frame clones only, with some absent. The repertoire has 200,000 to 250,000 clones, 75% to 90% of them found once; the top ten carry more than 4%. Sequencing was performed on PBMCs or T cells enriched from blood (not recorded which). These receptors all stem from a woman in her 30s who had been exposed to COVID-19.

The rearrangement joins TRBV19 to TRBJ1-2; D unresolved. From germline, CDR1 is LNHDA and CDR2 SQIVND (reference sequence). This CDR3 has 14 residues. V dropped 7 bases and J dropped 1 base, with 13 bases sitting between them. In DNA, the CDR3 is TGTGCCAGTAATCAGGCTCCGGTTAACTATGGCTACACCTTC. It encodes CASNQAPVNYGYTF.

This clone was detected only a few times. This CDR3 is CATSRDEYTDFSYEQYF. CDR3 coding DNA: TGTGCCACCAGCAGAGATGAGTACACTGACTTCTCCTACGAGCAGTACTTC. The J gene is TRBJ2-7, the V gene TRBV15; D gene ambiguous. Trimming removed 0 bases from V and 0 bases from J, with 15 bases in between. Germline values: CDR1 LNHNV, CDR2 YYDKDF (reference sequence). The CDR3 loop spans 17 amino acids.

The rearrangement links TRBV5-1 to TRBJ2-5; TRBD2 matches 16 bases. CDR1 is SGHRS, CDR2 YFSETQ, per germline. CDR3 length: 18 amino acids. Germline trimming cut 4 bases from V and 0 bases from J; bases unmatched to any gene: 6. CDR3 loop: CASSVGLAGGTYQETQYF. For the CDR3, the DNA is TGCGCCAGCAGCGTGGGACTAGCGGGGGGGACGTACCAAGAGACCCAGTACTTC. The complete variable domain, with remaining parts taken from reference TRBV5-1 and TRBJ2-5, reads KAGVTQTPRYLIKTRGQQVTLSCSPISGHRSVSWYQQTPGQGLQFLFEYFSETQRNKGNFPGRFSGRQFSNSRSEMNVSTLELGDSALYLCASSVGLAGGTYQETQYFGPGTRLLVL.

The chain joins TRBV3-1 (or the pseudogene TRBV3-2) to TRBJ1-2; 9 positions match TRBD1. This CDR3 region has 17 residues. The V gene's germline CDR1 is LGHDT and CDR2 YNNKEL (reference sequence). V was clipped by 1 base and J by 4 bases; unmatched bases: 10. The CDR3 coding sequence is TGTGCCAGCAGCCAAGTATCTGGGACAGGGCCCCTCTATGGCTACACCTTC. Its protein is CASSQVSGTGPLYGYTF.

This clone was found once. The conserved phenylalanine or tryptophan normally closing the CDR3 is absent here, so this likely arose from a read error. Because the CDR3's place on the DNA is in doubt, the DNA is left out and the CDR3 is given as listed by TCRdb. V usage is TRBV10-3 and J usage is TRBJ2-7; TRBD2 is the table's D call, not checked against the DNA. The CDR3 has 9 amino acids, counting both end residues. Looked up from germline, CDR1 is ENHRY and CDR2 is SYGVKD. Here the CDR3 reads CAITIPRLC.

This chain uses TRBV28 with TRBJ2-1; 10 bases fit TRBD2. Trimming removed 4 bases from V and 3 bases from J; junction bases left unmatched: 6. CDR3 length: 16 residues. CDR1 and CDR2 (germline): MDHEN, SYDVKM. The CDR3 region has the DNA TGTGCCAGCAGTTCCCCTAGCGGGGGAGGCTACAATGAGCAGTTCTTC. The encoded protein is CASSSPSGGGYNEQFF.

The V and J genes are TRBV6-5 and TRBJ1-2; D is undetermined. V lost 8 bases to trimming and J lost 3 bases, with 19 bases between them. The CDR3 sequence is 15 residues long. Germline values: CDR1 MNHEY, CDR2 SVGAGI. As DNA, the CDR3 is TGTGCCAGCTCTGAGACGGCAGGCCTTCACTATGGCTACACCTTC. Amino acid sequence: CASSETAGLHYGYTF.

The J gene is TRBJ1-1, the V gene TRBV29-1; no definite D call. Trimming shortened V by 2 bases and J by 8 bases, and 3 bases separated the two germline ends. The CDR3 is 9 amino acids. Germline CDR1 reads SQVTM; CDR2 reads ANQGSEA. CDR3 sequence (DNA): TGCAGCGTTGAACAGGAAGCTTTCTTT. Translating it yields CSVEQEAFF.

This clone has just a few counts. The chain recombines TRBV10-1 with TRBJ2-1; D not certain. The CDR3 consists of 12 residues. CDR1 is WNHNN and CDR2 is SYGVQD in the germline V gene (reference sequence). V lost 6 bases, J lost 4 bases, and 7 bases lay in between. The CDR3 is CASSGLYNEQFF. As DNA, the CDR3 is TGCGCCAGCAGCGGTTTATACAATGAGCAGTTCTTC.

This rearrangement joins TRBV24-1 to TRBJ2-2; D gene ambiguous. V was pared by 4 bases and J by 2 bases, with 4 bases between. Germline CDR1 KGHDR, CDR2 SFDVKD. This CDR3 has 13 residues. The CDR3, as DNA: TGTGCCACCAGTGACCCAAACACCGGGGAGCTGTTTTTT. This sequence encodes CATSDPNTGELFF.